One and the same sample provided the 16 T cell receptor beta chains below, sequenced in a study of blood T cell repertoires in COVID-19 (TCRdb year 2020). Library method: the immunoSEQ multiplex PCR assay. This is the immuneACCESS table as TCRdb keeps it, with only in-frame sequences that have V and J called. A part of the clones is gone; compared with another copy, unresolved V genes explain less than half, and the rest is unexplained. This sample holds roughly 52,000 clones; 82% were observed only once. 11% of the sample rests with the top ten. The sequenced material came from peripheral blood. The receptors were sampled from a man of 80 years or more with COVID-19, enrolled during active disease.

The chain employs TRBV7-9 and TRBJ2-1; the D gene is possibly TRBD2 (6 bases). CDR1 is SEHNR and CDR2 is FQNEAQ in the germline V gene (reference sequence). V was trimmed by 6 bases and J by 9 bases, leaving 18 bases between them. CDR3 size: 14 residues. The CDR3 is CASSYRQFGGEQFF. CDR3 in DNA: TGTGCCAGCAGTTACCGACAGTTCGGGGGTGAGCAGTTCTTC.

This chain connects TRBV15 to TRBJ2-3, with D tentatively TRBD2 (5 bases). This CDR3 spans 14 amino acids. V lost 5 bases and J lost 5, with 14 bases in between. Germline V gives CDR1 LNHNV, CDR2 YYDKDF (reference sequence). The CDR3: CATSQRAPRDTQYF. In DNA, the CDR3 is TGTGCCACCAGCCAGAGGGCCCCCCGAGATACGCAGTATTTT. Combining the CDR3 with reference TRBV15 and TRBJ2-3 gives the whole variable domain DAMVIQNPRYQVTQFGKPVTLSCSQTLNHNVMYWYQQKSSQAPKLLFHYYDKDFNNEADTPDNFQSRRPNTSFCFLDIRSPGLGDTAMYLCATSQRAPRDTQYFGPGTRLTVL.

This chain joins TRBV7-2 and TRBJ1-2; unclear D gene. V was clipped by 5 bases and J by 4 bases, with 14 bases between them. CDR1 is SGHTA and CDR2 is FQGNSA in the germline V gene. The CDR3 loop spans 14 amino acids. The DNA for the CDR3 is TGTGCCAGCAGCCCCAGGACGGGAGCCTATGGCTACACCTTC. Residues: CASSPRTGAYGYTF.

This clone was detected only a few times. The chain has TRBV19 and TRBJ1-4; 10 nucleotides align to TRBD1. This CDR3 region has 15 residues. Per germline, CDR1 LNHDA and CDR2 SQIVND (reference sequence). J lost 6 bases, V lost 4 bases, and 5 bases had no gene match. The CDR3 loop reads CASSKSGTGDEKLFF. The CDR3 DNA reads TGTGCCAGTAGTAAGTCCGGGACAGGGGATGAAAAACTGTTTTTT.

This chain connects TRBV3-1 (or the pseudogene TRBV3-2) to TRBJ1-1, with D perhaps matching TRBD1 (5 bases). CDR3 length: 14 amino acids. Germline V CDR1 and CDR2: LGHDT, YNNKEL (reference sequence). V shed 2 bases and J shed 5 bases, with 12 bases lying between them. The CDR3 sequence is CASSQMGGGTEAFF. The DNA for the CDR3 is TGTGCCAGCAGCCAAATGGGGGGAGGAACTGAAGCTTTCTTT.

This sequence joins TRBV14 and TRBJ2-2; TRBD1 matches at 7 bases. Germline V gives CDR1 SGHDN, CDR2 FVKESK. The V and J ends lost 2 bases and 4 bases, in that order; junction bases with no gene match: 4. The CDR3 runs to 15 residues. CDR3 nucleotide sequence: TGTGCCAGCAGCCAACGGGCAGGGGGCACCGGGGAGCTGTTTTTT. Encoded protein: CASSQRAGGTGELFF.

The chain combines TRBV7-2 with TRBJ2-7; 7 nucleotides align to TRBD1. The CDR3 consists of 13 residues. Germline values: CDR1 SGHTA, CDR2 FQGNSA. Germline trimming cut 5 bases from V and 9 bases from J; bases unmatched to any gene: 10. The DNA of the CDR3 is TGTGCCAGCAGCCCGAAAGGGGGCATGGGGCAGTACGTC. This codes for CASSPKGGMGQYV.

The V and J genes are TRBV28 and TRBJ1-2, with TRBD1 matching over 8 bases. Germline CDR1 is MDHEN and CDR2 is SYDVKM. Trimming took 2 bases from V and 5 from J; bases not matched to a gene: 7. The CDR3 runs to 15 residues. The CDR3 nucleotides are TGTGCCAGCAGTTTAGGCGGACAGGGCGGGTATGGCTACACCTTC. It encodes CASSLGGQGGYGYTF.

The gene calls are TRBV28 and TRBJ2-2, with 7 positions matching TRBD1. Germline V CDR1 and CDR2: MDHEN, SYDVKM. V lost 2 bases to trimming and J lost 3 bases; unmatched junction nucleotides: 3. This CDR3 spans 15 amino acids. Written as DNA, the CDR3 is TGTGCCAGCAGTTTACCCGACAGGGACACCGGGGAGCTGTTTTTT. Its translation: CASSLPDRDTGELFF.

The gene calls are TRBV6-5 and TRBJ2-6; tentative D call: TRBD1 (6 bases). Trimming stripped 7 bases from V and 0 bases from J, with 7 bases between. Looked up from germline, CDR1 is MNHEY and CDR2 is SVGAGI. The length of the CDR3 is 14 residues. CDR3 sequence: CASTGDSGANVLTF. The CDR3 nucleotides read TGTGCCAGCACAGGGGACTCTGGGGCCAACGTCCTGACTTTC.

This sequence joins TRBV4-1 and TRBJ2-2, with TRBD2 as a possible D gene (7 bases). The germline gives CDR1 MGHRA, CDR2 YSYEKL. This CDR3 has 18 amino acids. V dropped 3 bases and J dropped 0 bases, with 17 bases sitting between them. Written as DNA, the CDR3 is TGCGCCAGCAGCCAGACTTCAACGGGGGGCGCGAACACCGGGGAGCTGTTTTTT. Its translation: CASSQTSTGGANTGELFF.

The chain recombines TRBV15 with TRBJ1-5, with D unresolved. The germline CDR1 and CDR2 sequences are LNHNV and YYDKDF (reference sequence). This CDR3 is built from 17 residues. Between the trimmed V and J ends, which lost 1 base and 4 bases, there was a span of 17 bases. CDR3 protein: CATSRGPGRDNNQPQHF. The CDR3 DNA is TGTGCCACCAGCAGAGGGCCTGGACGGGATAATAATCAGCCCCAGCATTTT. Full variable domain (remainder filled in from reference TRBV15 and TRBJ1-5): DAMVIQNPRYQVTQFGKPVTLSCSQTLNHNVMYWYQQKSSQAPKLLFHYYDKDFNNEADTPDNFQSRRPNTSFCFLDIRSPGLGDTAMYLCATSRGPGRDNNQPQHFGDGTRLSIL.

This chain links TRBV5-8 with TRBJ2-5; TRBD2 aligns across 14 bases. J lost 5 bases, V lost 2 bases, and 14 bases had no gene match. Germline loops: CDR1 SGHTS, CDR2 YDEGEE. The CDR3 spans 19 residues. The CDR3: CASSFVSGLAGGPQETQYF. The DNA of the CDR3 is TGTGCCAGCAGCTTCGTGTCTGGACTAGCGGGGGGACCACAGGAGACCCAGTACTTC.

V is TRBV5-1 and J is TRBJ1-4; D unclear. The CDR3 runs 15 residues. The germline V and J ends were trimmed by 1 base and 0 bases, with 7 bases remaining between them. Per germline, CDR1 SGHRS and CDR2 YFSETQ. The CDR3 here is CASSLPEATNEKLFF. The CDR3 DNA follows: TGCGCCAGCAGCTTGCCCGAGGCAACTAATGAAAAACTGTTTTTT.

This chain connects TRBV7-6 to TRBJ2-1, with TRBD2 matching 11 bases. V trimming: 5 bases; J trimming: 4 bases; junction bases outside the gene matches: 19. The CDR3 is made up of 20 amino acids. Germline assignment: CDR1 SGHVS and CDR2 FNYEAQ. CDR3 sequence: CASSPRFKGLAGGPYNEQFF. CDR3 coding DNA: TGTGCCAGCAGCCCGAGGTTCAAAGGCCTAGCGGGAGGACCGTACAATGAGCAGTTCTTC.

The V call is TRBV14, the J call TRBJ2-6; a possible D gene is TRBD2 (6 bases). Germline V gene lookup returns CDR1 SGHDN and CDR2 FVKESK. The CDR3 runs to 17 residues. V was pared by 5 bases and J by 1 base, with 15 bases between. The CDR3 sequence is CASSKLVGGSGANVLTF. In DNA, the CDR3 is TGTGCCAGCAGCAAACTAGTTGGGGGGTCTGGGGCCAACGTCCTGACTTTC.